The present T cell receptor (beta chain) was sequenced within a study of T cell responses to AZD1222 COVID-19 vaccine. Study-level points and caveats: Clonal diversity was possibly underestimated, and the donors were mostly white British, with more females. Vaccine-related CD4 TCRs covered spike, predominating at 160-218 and 743-854. Regions left unmutated in variants are reportedly the target of nearly half of spike-specific TCRs.

The assay was immunoSEQ multiplex PCR, and TCRdb's table has in-frame clones only and misses some. The sample contains about 110,000 clones, roughly 88% of which appear only once. CDR1 is MGHDK, CDR2 SYGVNS, per germline. The junction had 3 bases not matched to a gene; V was cut back by 5 bases and J by 0 bases. The CDR3 is made up of 15 amino acids. Worth noting for this clone: No antigen is known for it.

The receptor was derived from an adult in good health. Specimen: peripheral blood, collected on day 0 of AZD1222 vaccination. V and J are TRBV25-1 and TRBJ2-2; 7 nucleotides match TRBD1. As DNA, the CDR3 is TGTGCCAGCAGTCTTGGACAGGCGAACACCGGGGAGCTGTTTTTT. Protein: CASSLGQANTGELFF.